This T cell receptor beta chain was sequenced during a study of blood T cells in healthy people across ages. Whole-study context: For every two T cells, template switching captured about one barcoded beta molecule.

A sample-barcoded 5' primer and a J-beta primer mix were used in a second PCR of roughly 6 to 12 cycles. TCRdb re-derived calls from the 5' RACE reads in MiXCR, one entry per CDR3 protein. The repertoire holds hundreds of thousands of distinct CDR3 sequences, with 45% to 50% as singletons. General observations from the study: Changes in expanded clonotypes were possibly confounded, as the CMV status of donors was unknown. Per million T cells, the diversity of TCR beta decreased roughly linearly as age advanced.

To note about this clonotype: Its antigen is currently unknown.

Germline V lookup: CDR1 SQVTM, CDR2 ANQGSEA. Trimming took off 4 bases at V and 1 base at J, with 7 bases between the two ends. The length of the CDR3 is 12 residues. This rearrangement joins TRBV29-1 to TRBJ1-2; D gene unclear. The sample comprised blood. The TCR was taken from an older woman in good health. Here the CDR3 reads CSVGPVNYGYTF. The CDR3 DNA is TGCAGCGTTGGTCCGGTTAACTATGGCTACACCTTC.